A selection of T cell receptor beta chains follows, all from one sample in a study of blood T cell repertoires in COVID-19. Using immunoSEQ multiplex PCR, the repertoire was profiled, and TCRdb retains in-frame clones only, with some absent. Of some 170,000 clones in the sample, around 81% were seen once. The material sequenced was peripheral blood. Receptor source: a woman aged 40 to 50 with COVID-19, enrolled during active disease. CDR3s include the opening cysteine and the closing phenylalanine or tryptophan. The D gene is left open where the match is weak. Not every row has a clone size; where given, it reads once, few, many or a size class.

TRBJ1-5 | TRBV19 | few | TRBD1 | TGTGCCAGTAGTGTCGGGACAGCTCGACCCCAGCATTTT | CASSVGTARPQHF
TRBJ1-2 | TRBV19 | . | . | TGTGCCACCCGGGACTATGGCTACACCTTC | CATRDYGYTF
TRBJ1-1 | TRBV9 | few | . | TGTGCCAGCAGCCCTTATCTTTACCAGGGGACCCAAGGGGTGAACACTGAAGCTTTCTTT | CASSPYLYQGTQGVNTEAFF
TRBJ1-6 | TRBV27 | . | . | TGTGCCAGCAGTCCCCTATCGAGCTCCTATAATTCACCCCTCCACTTT | CASSPLSSSYNSPLHF
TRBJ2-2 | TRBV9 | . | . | TGTGCCAGCAGCGTCCTTCCTATTGCGGACACCGGGGAGCTGTTTTTT | CASSVLPIADTGELFF
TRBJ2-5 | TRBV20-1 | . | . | TGCAGTGGCCAGGGAGAGACCCAGTACTTC | CSGQGETQYF
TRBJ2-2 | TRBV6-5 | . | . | TGTGCCAGCAGGACCGGGAGTGGTGGGGAGCTGTTTTTT | CASRTGSGGELFF
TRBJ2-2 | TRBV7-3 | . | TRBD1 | TGTGCCAGCAGCGCCGGGACAGCGAACACCGGGGAGCTGTTTTTT | CASSAGTANTGELFF
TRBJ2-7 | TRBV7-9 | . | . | TGTGCCAGCACTGGTAGTCCCTACGAGCAGTACTTC | CASTGSPYEQYF
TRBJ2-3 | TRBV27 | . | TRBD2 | TGTGCCAGCAGTCCCCCCTTAGCGGGAGGGACAGATACGCAGTATTTT | CASSPPLAGGTDTQYF
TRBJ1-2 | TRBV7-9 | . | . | TGTGCCAGCAGCTTAGGGCAGGGATCAGAATGCTTC | CASSLGQGSECF
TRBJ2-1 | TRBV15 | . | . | TGTGCCACCAGCAGAGACAGGTTCGGCAATGAGCAGTTCTTC | CATSRDRFGNEQFF
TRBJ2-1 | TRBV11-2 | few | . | TGTGCCAGCAGCCTATCCTACAATGAGCAGTTCTTC | CASSLSYNEQFF
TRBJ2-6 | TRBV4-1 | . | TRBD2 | TGCGCCAGCAGCCAAGATTCGGGCGGGGGCTCTGGGGCCAACGTCCTGACTTTC | CASSQDSGGGSGANVLTF
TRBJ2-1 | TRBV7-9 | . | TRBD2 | TGTGCCAGCAGCCCCCGATGGGGTCGAGCGGGAGGTGAGCAGTTCTTC | CASSPRWGRAGGEQFF
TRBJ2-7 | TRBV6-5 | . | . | TGTGCCAGCAGTACCGGGTCATTCTCCTACGAGCAGTACTTC | CASSTGSFSYEQYF
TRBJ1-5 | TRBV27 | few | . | TGTGCCAGCAGTTCAGGGTGGAATCAGCCCCAGCATTTT | CASSSGWNQPQHF
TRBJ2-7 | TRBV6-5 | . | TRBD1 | TGTGCCAGCAGTTACTCGAGACAGGGGGCCTACGAGCAGTACTTC | CASSYSRQGAYEQYF
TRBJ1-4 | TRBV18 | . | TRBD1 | TGTGCCAGCTCACCAACGACTGGGACAGAAAAAGAAAAACTGTTTTTT | CASSPTTGTEKEKLFF
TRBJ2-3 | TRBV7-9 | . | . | TGTGCCAGCAGCTCGCTAGGGGGTGGAAGAGATACGCAGTATTTT | CASSSLGGGRDTQYF
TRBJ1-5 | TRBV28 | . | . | TGTGCCAGCAGCCAGGGTCGTCAGCCCCAGCATTTT | CASSQGRQPQHF
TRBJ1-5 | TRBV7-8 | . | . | TGTGCCAGCAGCTTAGACGGACACCGCAATCAGCCCCAGCATTTT | CASSLDGHRNQPQHF
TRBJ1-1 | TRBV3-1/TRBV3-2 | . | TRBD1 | TGTGCCAGCAGCCAAGCAGGGGGCTATACTTTCTTT | CASSQAGGYTFF
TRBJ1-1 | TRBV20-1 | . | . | TGCAGTGCCGGGGGTACTGAAGCTTTCTTT | CSAGGTEAFF
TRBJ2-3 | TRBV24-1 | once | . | TGTGCCACCAGTGATGATGGACTTTTAGATACGCAGTATTTT | CATSDDGLLDTQYF
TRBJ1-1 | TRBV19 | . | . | TGTGCCAGTAGTATAGATCCTGGACTTGGCACTGAAGCTTTCTTT | CASSIDPGLGTEAFF
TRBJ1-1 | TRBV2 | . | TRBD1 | TGTGCCAGCAGTGAGTCACCCGGACAGGGCACTGAAGCTTTCTTT | CASSESPGQGTEAFF
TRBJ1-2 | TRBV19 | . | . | TGTGCCACCGGGGGGGGGCGAGACAGCCTCAACTATGGCTACACCTTC | CATGGGRDSLNYGYTF
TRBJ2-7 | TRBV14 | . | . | TGTGCCAGCAGCCAATGGCGGAGCTCCTACGAGCAGTACTTC | CASSQWRSSYEQYF
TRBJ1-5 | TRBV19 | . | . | TGTGCCAGTAGTGACCAGGGTGATCAGCCCCAGCATTTT | CASSDQGDQPQHF
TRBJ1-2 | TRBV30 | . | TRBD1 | TGTGCCTGGAGTACCCTCCCGACAGGGAACTATGGCTACACCTTC | CAWSTLPTGNYGYTF
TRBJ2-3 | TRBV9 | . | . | TGTGCCAGCAGCGTAGTTGGCTCCGATACGCAGTATTTT | CASSVVGSDTQYF
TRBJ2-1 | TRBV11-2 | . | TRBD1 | TGTGCCAGCAGGGGGGTTGACAGGGTACATGAGCAGTTCTTC | CASRGVDRVHEQFF